This TCR beta chain was recovered during a study of CD8+ T cells in alopecia areata. For the study at large: Treated patients swallowed 5 to 10 mg of oral tofacitinib twice daily. Treatment ran 6 to 18 months, with 6 months of follow-up afterward.

This clone was counted between two and nine times. The antigen is not known. Treatment described: oral pan-JAK inhibitor, 5-10 mg twice daily. From PBMCs, CD4+ and CD8+ T cells were sorted. Extraction of RNA preceded its reverse transcription into cDNA, which served as the sequencing template. Generated by immunoSEQ multiplex PCR, the TCRdb table keeps only in-frame clones and is missing some. This table holds about 120,000 clones, around 50% found once. General study points: In scalp, tofacitinib significantly decreased clonality and expanded CD8+ clones among the top 100.

The specimen comprised CD8+ T cells sorted from blood, sampled at week 24, from a patient treated with tofacitinib. This sequence was found in a human donor with alopecia areata.

The DNA of the CDR3 is TGTGCCAGCAGCTTAGGGCAGGGTTGGCATTTT. Amino acids: CASSLGQGWHF. This sequence joins TRBV7-9 and TRBJ1-5, with D possibly matching TRBD1 (5 bases). The V gene's germline CDR1 is SEHNR and CDR2 FQNEAQ (reference sequence). Trimming pared 1 base from V and 15 bases from J, leaving 10 bases between. There are 11 residues in the CDR3.